This passage covers 21 T cell receptor beta chains from one sample sequenced in a study of T cells in Graves' hyperthyroidism and ophthalmopathy. RNA transcripts provided the source from which TCR beta CDR3 regions were amplified. TCR CDR3 underwent first-round RT-PCR with the HTBI primer set. MiXCR was run by TCRdb on the multiplex PCR reads, yielding one entry per CDR3 protein. Seen here are about 350,000 distinct CDR3 sequences, nearly 15% observed once, and the top ten hold roughly 20%. Source material: blood. The receptors were gathered from an older woman with Graves' ophthalmopathy.

This clonotype was seen at least ten times. The rearrangement joins TRBV2 to TRBJ1-4; possibly TRBD1 for D (6 bases). CDR3 length equals 14 residues. V was shortened by 5 bases and J by 5 bases, with 12 bases between the two germline ends. From germline, CDR1 is SNHLY and CDR2 FYNNEI. This chain's CDR3 is CASSRTVLNEKLFF. The CDR3 DNA sequence: TGTGCCAGCAGTCGGACAGTCCTCAATGAAAAACTGTTTTTT.

This clonotype was recorded at least ten times. The V gene is TRBV24-1, the J gene TRBJ2-2; TRBD1 matches 10 bases. Losses at the gene ends were 3 bases for V and 2 bases for J; bases not matched to a gene: 5. CDR1 and CDR2 from the germline V gene are KGHDR and SFDVKD. This CDR3 comprises 17 residues. The CDR3 protein is CATSDTGQGPNTGELFF. DNA for the CDR3: TGTGCCACCAGTGATACGGGACAGGGGCCTAACACCGGGGAGCTGTTTTTT.

This clonotype showed up many times. The chain employs TRBV5-6 and TRBJ2-7; D unresolved. The CDR3 extends over 11 amino acids. V was pared by 5 bases and J by 7 bases, with 10 bases between. CDR1 and CDR2 from the germline V gene are SGHDT and YYEEEE. The CDR3 sequence is CASRRYGEQYF. In DNA, the CDR3 is TGTGCCAGCAGGAGATACGGGGAGCAGTACTTC.

The V and J genes are TRBV29-1 and TRBJ2-1; D remains ambiguous. Germline CDR1 reads SQVTM; CDR2 reads ANQGSEA. Trimming shortened V by 3 bases and J by 7 bases, and 16 bases separated the two germline ends. The CDR3 is made up of 14 amino acids. CDR3 nucleotides: TGCAGCGTTGAGTTTAGAGTAATTGGGAATGAGCAGTTCTTC. It is translated as CSVEFRVIGNEQFF.

There are a few counts of this clonotype. V usage is TRBV6-1 and J usage is TRBJ2-3, with D possibly being TRBD2 (6 bases). Germline V gene lookup returns CDR1 MNHNS and CDR2 SASEGT. The CDR3 runs to 16 residues. V dropped 1 base and J dropped 5 bases, with 16 bases sitting between them. The CDR3 sequence: CASSEEGRELIDTQYF. For the CDR3, the DNA is TGTGCCAGCAGTGAAGAGGGGCGGGAACTTATAGATACGCAGTATTTT.

This clonotype appeared many times. One junction end does not reproduce the germline sequence, and a read error may be involved. The V gene is TRBV7-7, the J gene TRBJ2-5; D is perhaps TRBD2 (5 bases). From germline, CDR1 is SSHAT and CDR2 FNYEAQ (reference sequence). The CDR3 consists of 15 residues. CDR3 DNA sequence: TGTGCTAGCAGCTTAGATACGGGGTACCAAGAGACCCAGTACTTC. It translates to CASSLDTGYQETQYF.

The table lists this clonotype with a few counts. This rearrangement joins TRBV20-1 to TRBJ1-1, with a possible D match to TRBD1 (6 bases). CDR3 length: 14 residues. Trimming pared 7 bases from V and 1 base from J, leaving 16 bases between. Germline CDR1 and CDR2: DFQATT and SNEGSKA (reference sequence). Here the CDR3 reads CSVQSEDRNTEAFF. CDR3 in DNA: TGCAGTGTTCAGAGCGAGGACAGGAACACTGAAGCTTTCTTT.

On this clonotype itself: A single base separates this from a much larger clone, so it may be a read error. The chain carries TRBV7-9 and TRBJ2-1; D ambiguous. The CDR3 loop spans 12 amino acids. Germline CDR1 is SEHNR and CDR2 is FQNEAQ (reference sequence). The DNA of the CDR3 is TGTGCCTGCAGCTTATCCGGCTTTGAGCAGTTCTTC. This sequence encodes CACSLSGFEQFF.

This clonotype has more than one count but fewer than ten. One base away lies a much larger clone, so this may be a sequencing read error. V is TRBV3-1 and J is TRBJ2-1, with no clear D. CDR1 is LGHDT, CDR2 YNNKEL, per germline (reference sequence). This CDR3 region has 15 residues. CDR3 sequence (DNA): TGTGCCAGCAGTTTAACCGCTACATCCTACAGTGAGCAGTTCTTC. Its protein is CASSLTATSYSEQFF.

This clonotype has a handful of counts. The rearrangement joins TRBV10-1 to TRBJ2-7; 12 bases line up with TRBD2. The CDR3 totals 16 residues. The junction had 6 bases not matched to a gene; V was cut back by 2 bases and J by 4 bases. Germline V gene sequence: CDR1 WNHNN, CDR2 SYGVQD (reference sequence). This chain's CDR3 is CASSESLAGGRYEQYF. The DNA of the CDR3 is TGCGCCAGCAGTGAGAGCCTAGCGGGAGGGCGGTACGAGCAGTACTTC.

There are many counts of this clonotype. The chain is built from TRBV4-1 and TRBJ2-7; D is unclear. This CDR3 is 14 amino acids long. Trimming stripped 0 bases from V and 1 base from J, with 7 bases between. Germline CDR1 MGHRA, CDR2 YSYEKL. The CDR3 nucleotides are TGCGCCAGCAGCCAAGAGAGTCAGTCCTACGAGCAGTACTTC. Protein sequence: CASSQESQSYEQYF.

The genes are TRBV28 and TRBJ1-6; 7 bases line up with TRBD1. Germline loops: CDR1 MDHEN, CDR2 SYDVKM. With 6 bases clipped from V and 4 bases from J, the junction kept 3 bases outside the gene matches. This CDR3 comprises 14 residues. The CDR3 here is CASSPTGYNSPLHF. CDR3 coding DNA: TGTGCCAGCAGCCCGACAGGGTATAATTCACCCCTCCACTTT. Together with reference TRBV28 and TRBJ1-6, the CDR3 gives the full variable domain: DVKVTQSSRYLVKRTGEKVFLECVQDMDHENMFWYRQDPGLGLRLIYFSYDVKMKEKGDIPEGYSVSREKKERFSLILESASTNQTSMYLCASSPTGYNSPLHFGNGTRLTVT.

The table lists this clonotype with a few counts. The chain carries TRBV6-2 or TRBV6-3 and TRBJ1-5, with D tentatively TRBD1 (6 bases). Germline CDR1 and CDR2: MNHEY and SVGEGT. V was clipped by 5 bases and J by 5 bases, with 13 bases between them. The CDR3 has 14 residues. For the CDR3, the DNA is TGTGCCAGCAGTGGAACAGGGTCGTATCAGCCCCAGCATTTT. Amino acids: CASSGTGSYQPQHF.

This clonotype was counted at least ten times. This sequence joins TRBV20-1 and TRBJ2-5, with 8 bases lining up with TRBD2. Trimming took 3 bases from V and 5 from J; bases not matched to a gene: 2. The CDR3 consists of 12 residues. Germline values: CDR1 DFQATT, CDR2 SNEGSKA (reference sequence). The CDR3 region has the DNA TGCAGTGCTAGCGGGAGGGCGGAGACCCAGTACTTC. It encodes CSASGRAETQYF.

This clonotype was counted many times. The chain joins TRBV28 to TRBJ2-7; 7 bases line up with TRBD1. CDR1 MDHEN and CDR2 SYDVKM come from the germline V gene. The ends lost 5 bases at V and 4 bases at J; junction bases unmatched: 5. This CDR3 spans 13 amino acids. DNA for the CDR3: TGTGCCAGCAGTCTAACAGGGGTGTACGAGCAGTACTTC. Its translation is CASSLTGVYEQYF.

There are many counts of this clonotype. J is TRBJ2-5 and V is TRBV28, with 11 bases identical to TRBD2. The CDR3 extends over 17 amino acids. The ends lost 4 bases at V and 2 bases at J; junction bases unmatched: 9. The germline V gene has CDR1 MDHEN and CDR2 SYDVKM. The CDR3 here is CASSSLPGLAAQETQYF. The CDR3, as DNA: TGTGCCAGCAGTTCTCTTCCGGGACTAGCGGCTCAAGAGACCCAGTACTTC.

This clonotype was detected only a few times. The gene calls are TRBV6-1 and TRBJ2-6, with no clear D. CDR3 length: 13 amino acids. Germline V lookup: CDR1 MNHNS, CDR2 SASEGT. Trimming removed 7 bases at V and 0 bases at J, with 4 bases between. CDR3 bases: TGTGCCAGCATCAACTCTGGGGCCAACGTCCTGACTTTC. Translating gives CASINSGANVLTF.

This clonotype was seen ten or more times. J is TRBJ1-5 and V is TRBV27; a possible D gene is TRBD1 (6 bases). Deletions cut 5 bases from V and 1 base from J, with 9 bases between. The CDR3 contains 14 residues. Germline V gives CDR1 MNHEY, CDR2 SMNVEV (reference sequence). In nucleotides, the CDR3 is TGTGCCAGCAGTCGCAGGGGAAGCAATCAGCCCCAGCATTTT. Translation gives CASSRRGSNQPQHF.

This clonotype was counted at least ten times. The chain links TRBV7-2 to TRBJ2-1, with TRBD2 matching 12 bases. Trimming at V came to 3 bases and at J to 2 bases, leaving 5 bases not matched to a gene. Germline assignment: CDR1 SGHTA and CDR2 FQGNSA. This CDR3 region has 17 residues. As DNA, the CDR3 is TGTGCCAGCAGCTTTGAAGGACTAGCGGGACCCTACAATGAGCAGTTCTTC. This encodes CASSFEGLAGPYNEQFF.

This clonotype showed up many times. The rearrangement links TRBV6-1 to TRBJ1-6, with 10 nucleotides matching TRBD1. Germline lookup yields CDR1 MNHNS and CDR2 SASEGT. V shed 6 bases, J shed 10 bases, and the junction held 9 bases outside the gene matches. The CDR3 runs to 15 residues. Here the CDR3 reads CASSLSTGGLSPLHF. CDR3 DNA sequence: TGTGCCAGCAGCCTTTCGACAGGGGGCCTGTCACCCCTCCACTTT.

Remarks on this clonotype: A single base separates this from a much larger clone, so it may be a read error. This chain uses TRBV10-3 with TRBJ2-3; D may match TRBD1 or TRBD2 (6 bases each). Germline V gene sequence: CDR1 ENHRY, CDR2 SYGVKD. Deletions cut 7 bases from V and 1 base from J, with 12 bases between. This CDR3 has 14 amino acids. The CDR3 here is CAITGGARTDTQYF. The CDR3 DNA reads TGTGCCATCACCGGGGGCGCACGCACAGATACGCAGTATTTT.